Below, 29 T cell receptor beta chains from the same sample are listed, as sequenced in a study of long-term antiretroviral therapy in people with HIV. Version v3.0 of the immunoSEQ assay was performed at survey level. Sequencing was performed with immunoSEQ multiplex PCR; in TCRdb, only in-frame clones are kept and a portion is missing. The sample holds roughly 21,000 clones; 80% to 85% are singletons and the top ten take 5% to 7%. The material was unsorted PBMCs, obtained 0.2 years after starting antiretroviral therapy. The receptor source for this set is a woman in her twenties or thirties with HIV.

The rearrangement joins TRBV5-1 to TRBJ2-2; D is undetermined. V dropped 3 bases and J dropped 1 base, with 10 bases sitting between them. Germline V gene sequence: CDR1 SGHRS, CDR2 YFSETQ. The CDR3 has 15 residues. CDR3 protein: CASSSRTGNTGELFF. CDR3 DNA sequence: TGCGCCAGCAGCTCCCGGACGGGGAACACCGGGGAGCTGTTTTTT.

This chain joins TRBV4-1 and TRBJ2-7; D is possibly TRBD2 (6 bases). The CDR3 is made up of 16 amino acids. Germline CDR1 MGHRA, CDR2 YSYEKL. The V end lost 4 bases, the J end lost 2 bases, and 18 bases lay between the germline ends. For the CDR3, the DNA is TGCGCCAGCAGCCTCGGAGGAGGAGGGGAGGCCTACGAGCAGTACGTC. Translation gives CASSLGGGGEAYEQYV.

V gene TRBV6-1 combines with J gene TRBJ2-1; D tentatively reads TRBD1 or TRBD2 (5 bases each). The CDR3 is made up of 12 amino acids. V was shortened by 3 bases and J by 8 bases, with 8 bases between the two germline ends. Germline CDR1 is MNHNS and CDR2 is SASEGT. Here the CDR3 reads CASSEWDDEQFF. As DNA, the CDR3 is TGTGCCAGCAGTGAGTGGGACGATGAGCAGTTCTTC.

The sample holds a few counts of this clone. This chain uses TRBV14 with TRBJ1-6, with D uncertain. Germline V gene lookup returns CDR1 SGHDN and CDR2 FVKESK. V gave up 0 bases and J gave up 15 bases, with 12 bases separating them. The CDR3 loop spans 13 amino acids. The CDR3 nucleotides are TGTGCCAGCAGCCAAGATCGCAGAACACTCCTCCACTTT. Translated: CASSQDRRTLLHF.

The J gene is TRBJ1-2, the V gene TRBV27; no firm D call. The germline V and J ends were trimmed by 4 bases and 5 bases, with 20 bases remaining between them. The CDR3 totals 16 residues. CDR1 is MNHEY, CDR2 SMNVEV, per germline (reference sequence). The CDR3 reads CASSSAIDLELYGYTF. CDR3 in DNA: TGTGCCAGCAGTTCAGCTATTGACTTGGAACTTTATGGCTACACCTTC.

J is TRBJ2-5 and V is TRBV19, with a weak D call TRBD1 (6 bases). V was trimmed by 3 bases and J by 5 bases, leaving 13 bases between them. Germline V gene data show CDR1 as LNHDA and CDR2 as SQIVND (reference sequence). The CDR3 has 14 amino acids. Here the CDR3 reads CASSITGFGETQYF. Written as DNA, the CDR3 is TGTGCCAGTAGTATTACAGGGTTTGGGGAGACCCAGTACTTC.

This clone was recorded once. CDR3 coding DNA: TGTGCCAGCAGTTACTCCAGGGGGTCGAACACTGAAGCTTTCTTT. Translating gives CASSYSRGSNTEAFF. The chain carries TRBV6-6 and TRBJ1-1, with TRBD1 identical over 7 bases. CDR3 size: 15 residues. Trimming removed 0 bases from V and 1 base from J; junction bases left unmatched: 2. In germline, CDR1 is MNHNY, CDR2 SVGAGI (reference sequence).

The chain combines TRBV6-4 with TRBJ2-7; 15 bases align to TRBD2. The V gene end was trimmed by 2 bases and the J gene end by 3 bases; junction bases not matched to a gene: 14. Germline V gene lookup returns CDR1 MRHNA and CDR2 SNTAGT. The CDR3 totals 20 residues. CDR3 coding DNA: TGTGCCAGCAGTGACCGATCCGGGACTAGCGGGGGGAGGAGCAACTACGAGCAGTACGTC. As protein: CASSDRSGTSGGRSNYEQYV.

The chain uses TRBV29-1 and TRBJ2-6, with D possibly being TRBD1 or TRBD2 (5 bases each). This CDR3 comprises 16 residues. Trimming cost V 5 bases and J 0 bases, with 14 bases left between them. CDR1 and CDR2 (germline): SQVTM, ANQGSEA. CDR3 nucleotide sequence: TGCAGCGTTAGGTGGGACGGAACCTCTGGGGCCAACGTCCTGACTTTC. Encoded protein: CSVRWDGTSGANVLTF.

CDR3: CASSSGEGYSNQPQHF. The CDR3 nucleotides read TGTGCCAGCAGCTCCGGCGAGGGGTATAGCAATCAGCCCCAGCATTTT. V and J are TRBV5-8 and TRBJ1-5; a weak D match, TRBD1 (5 bases). The V gene lost 3 bases and the J gene lost 0 bases, with 13 bases spanning the gap. This CDR3 region has 16 residues. Germline-derived CDR1 and CDR2 are SGHTS and YDEGEE.

The rearrangement links TRBV7-2 to TRBJ2-2, with D maybe TRBD2 (5 bases). Germline CDR1 is SGHTA and CDR2 is FQGNSA. The CDR3 runs 14 residues. Trimming left V 5 bases short and J 5 bases short, with 12 bases between. CDR3 sequence: CASSTSPATGELFF. DNA of the CDR3: TGTGCCAGCAGCACTAGTCCGGCAACCGGGGAGCTGTTTTTT.

The V and J genes are TRBV1 and TRBJ1-3. TRBV1 is classified as a pseudogene. This CDR3 has 16 amino acids. DNA for the CDR3: TGCACCAGCAGCCAAGTGGGCCTACTAAGGGGAAACACCATATATTTT. This translates into CTSSQVGLLRGNTIYF.

This chain links TRBV5-6 with TRBJ2-7; D may be TRBD2 (6 bases). Germline V gives CDR1 SGHDT, CDR2 YYEEEE. V lost 4 bases and J 3 bases, leaving 14 bases between the germline ends. This CDR3 is built from 14 residues. CDR3 coding DNA: TGTGCCAGCAGCCGATTAGCGGCTCACTACGAGCAGTACGTC. As protein: CASSRLAAHYEQYV.

The J gene is TRBJ1-2, the V gene TRBV9, with 8 bases fitting TRBD1. V gave up 5 bases and J gave up 8 bases; unmatched junction bases: 5. Germline V gene data show CDR1 as SGDLS and CDR2 as YYNGEE. The CDR3 extends over 12 amino acids. CDR3 sequence reads: CASRDRVGGYTF. CDR3 sequence (DNA): TGTGCCAGCAGGGACAGGGTCGGGGGCTACACCTTC.

This chain joins TRBV7-6 and TRBJ2-5; possibly TRBD1 or TRBD2 for D (5 bases each). Trimming stripped 2 bases from V and 5 bases from J, with 12 bases between. CDR1 is SGHVS, CDR2 FNYEAQ, per germline. CDR3 size: 14 residues. The CDR3 DNA is TGTGCCAGCAGCTTAAGAGTGGGACCGGAGACCCAGTACTTC. Protein sequence: CASSLRVGPETQYF.

This chain joins TRBV5-5 and TRBJ2-1; 11 nucleotides align to TRBD2. The CDR3 is made up of 16 amino acids. The germline gives CDR1 SGHKS, CDR2 YYEKEE (reference sequence). With 3 bases clipped from V and 5 bases from J, the junction kept 7 bases outside the gene matches. CDR3: CASSSGGTSGHNEQFF. The DNA of the CDR3 is TGTGCCAGCAGCTCAGGTGGGACTAGCGGCCACAATGAGCAGTTCTTC.

The CDR3 spells CASSRYPREGAFF. The CDR3 coding sequence is TGCGCCAGCAGCCGTTACCCCAGGGAAGGAGCTTTCTTT. This sequence joins TRBV5-1 and TRBJ1-1, with a tentative D call TRBD1 (5 bases). V lost 4 bases and J 10 bases, leaving 17 bases between the germline ends. CDR3 length equals 13 residues. The germline CDR1 and CDR2 sequences are SGHRS and YFSETQ.

The genes are TRBV11-2 and TRBJ2-7; tentative D call: TRBD2 (5 bases). The germline CDR1 and CDR2 sequences are SGHAT and FQNNGV. V dropped 1 base and J dropped 5 bases, with 12 bases sitting between them. CDR3 length equals 14 residues. For the CDR3, the DNA is TGTGCCAGCAGCTTAGGGTGGACGGGAAACGAGCAGTACGTC. This codes for CASSLGWTGNEQYV.

The gene calls are TRBV10-2 and TRBJ2-7; D call uncertain. The V gene lost 4 bases and the J gene lost 2 bases, with 9 bases spanning the gap. The germline V gene encodes CDR1 WSHSY and CDR2 SAAADI. This CDR3 contains 13 residues. CDR3 in DNA: TGCGCCAGCAGTGTGAGCCCAACCTACGAGCAGTACTTC. Translating it yields CASSVSPTYEQYF.

The CDR3, as DNA: TGTGCCAGCAGCTACCGGGACCCAAACTTAAATGAAAAACTGTTTTTT. Translating gives CASSYRDPNLNEKLFF. The chain employs TRBV5-4 and TRBJ1-4, with D possibly TRBD1 on 5 matching bases. The germline V gene has CDR1 SGHNT and CDR2 YYREEE (reference sequence). Trimming took 3 bases from V and 5 from J, leaving 17 bases between them. The CDR3 runs to 16 residues.

The chain recombines TRBV29-1 with TRBJ1-1, with 7 bases aligning to TRBD1. The CDR3 length is 14 residues. J was trimmed by 4 bases and V by 2 bases; bases with no gene match: 7. Germline V gene data show CDR1 as SQVTM and CDR2 as ANQGSEA. DNA for the CDR3: TGCAGCGTTGAAATAGGGCAGGGGGGCACTGAAGCTTTCTTT. It encodes CSVEIGQGGTEAFF. The whole variable domain, remainder taken from reference TRBV29-1 and TRBJ1-1, is SAVISQKPSRDICQRGTSLTIQCQVDSQVTMMFWYRQQPGQSLTLIATANQGSEATYESGFVIDKFPISRPNLTFSTLTVSNMSPEDSSIYLCSVEIGQGGTEAFFGQGTRLTVV.

This clone showed up just a few times. The V and J genes are TRBV27 and TRBJ1-2; D remains ambiguous. This CDR3 comprises 13 residues. Per the germline V gene, CDR1 is MNHEY and CDR2 is SMNVEV (reference sequence). The V end was cut by 6 bases, the J end by 2 bases, with 10 bases between. The CDR3 is CASRTPGNYGYTF. CDR3 sequence (DNA): TGTGCCAGCAGGACCCCGGGGAACTATGGCTACACCTTC.

This chain links TRBV7-2 with TRBJ2-5, with 9 nucleotides matching TRBD2. Trimming removed 7 bases from V and 1 base from J; junction bases left unmatched: 7. The CDR3 spans 15 residues. The germline V gene has CDR1 SGHTA and CDR2 FQGNSA. The CDR3 sequence is CASIDRGGAQETQYF. DNA of the CDR3: TGTGCCAGCATCGACCGCGGGGGGGCCCAAGAGACCCAGTACTTC.

V is TRBV6-1 and J is TRBJ1-4; D possibly corresponds to TRBD1 (6 bases). Trimming shortened V by 6 bases and J by 3 bases, and 8 bases separated the two germline ends. Germline lookup yields CDR1 MNHNS and CDR2 SASEGT. This CDR3 comprises 13 residues. The CDR3 DNA reads TGTGCCAGCAGGGGGGCAGCTAATGAAAAACTGTTTTTT. Its protein is CASRGAANEKLFF.

This chain joins TRBV6-5 and TRBJ1-3; no definite D call. V dropped 0 bases and J dropped 0 bases, with 9 bases sitting between them. Germline lookup yields CDR1 MNHEY and CDR2 SVGAGI. This CDR3 has 16 amino acids. CDR3 protein: CASSYSIPNSGNTIYF. CDR3 DNA: TGTGCCAGCAGTTACTCCATCCCCAACTCTGGAAACACCATATATTTT.

The chain uses TRBV6-5 and TRBJ1-1, with D possibly matching TRBD1 (6 bases). CDR1 and CDR2 (germline): MNHEY, SVGAGI. CDR3 size: 14 residues. V was trimmed by 6 bases and J by 3 bases, leaving 14 bases between them. CDR3 loop: CASSTYREDTEAFF. The CDR3 bases are TGTGCCAGCAGCACCTACAGGGAGGACACTGAAGCTTTCTTT.

This clone was found a few times. The chain combines TRBV2 with TRBJ2-7; D may be TRBD1 (5 bases). V lost 6 bases and J lost 1, with 7 bases in between. The germline V gene encodes CDR1 SNHLY and CDR2 FYNNEI. This CDR3 has 12 residues. CDR3 amino acids: CASRQGSYEQYF. The CDR3 DNA is TGTGCCAGCAGGCAGGGTTCCTACGAGCAGTACTTC.

The CDR3 DNA is TGTGCCAGCAGCCCCCAAGGGCGTGATAATCAGCCCCAGCATTTT. Residues: CASSPQGRDNQPQHF. The V call is TRBV7-2, the J call TRBJ1-5; D not resolved. Germline V gives CDR1 SGHTA, CDR2 FQGNSA. The CDR3 loop spans 15 amino acids. V gave up 5 bases and J gave up 4 bases, with 15 bases separating them.

The chain uses TRBV2 and TRBJ1-5; 7 positions match TRBD1. The V gene's germline CDR1 is SNHLY and CDR2 FYNNEI. This CDR3 spans 15 amino acids. Losses at the gene ends were 7 bases for V and 0 bases for J; bases not matched to a gene: 6. The CDR3 bases are TGTGCCAGCAAGGGACAGATTAATAGCAATCAGCCCCAGCATTTT. It encodes CASKGQINSNQPQHF.